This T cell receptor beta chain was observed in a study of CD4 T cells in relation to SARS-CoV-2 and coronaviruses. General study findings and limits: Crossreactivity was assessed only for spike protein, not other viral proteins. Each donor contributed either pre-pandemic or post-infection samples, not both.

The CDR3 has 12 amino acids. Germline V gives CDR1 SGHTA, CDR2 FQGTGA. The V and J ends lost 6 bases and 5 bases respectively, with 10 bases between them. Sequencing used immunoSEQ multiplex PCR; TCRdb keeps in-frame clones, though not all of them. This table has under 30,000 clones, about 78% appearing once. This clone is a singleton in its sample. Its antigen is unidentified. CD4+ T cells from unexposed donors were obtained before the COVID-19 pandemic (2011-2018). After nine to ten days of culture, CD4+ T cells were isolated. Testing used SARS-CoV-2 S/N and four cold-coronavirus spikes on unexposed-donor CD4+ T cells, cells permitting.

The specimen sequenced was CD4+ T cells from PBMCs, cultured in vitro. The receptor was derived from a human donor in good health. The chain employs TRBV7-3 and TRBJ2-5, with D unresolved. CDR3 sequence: CASSLDRETQYF. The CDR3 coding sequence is TGTGCCAGCAGTTTGGACCGCGAGACCCAGTACTTC.